This T cell receptor beta chain was identified in a study of blood T cell repertoires in COVID-19. Data came from immunoSEQ multiplex PCR; TCRdb stores just in-frame clones and leaves some out. This sample carries tens of thousands of clones, more than 85% of them seen once, and the ten largest clones take about 5%. Trimming at V came to 0 bases and at J to 6 bases, leaving 7 bases not matched to a gene. There are 18 residues in the CDR3. Germline V CDR1 and CDR2: LGHNT, FRNRAP. The sequence derives from a human donor in a cohort sampled during active COVID-19. Sequencing was carried out using peripheral blood. This rearrangement joins TRBV12-5 to TRBJ2-2, with TRBD2 identical over 13 bases. CDR3 in amino acids: CASGLVLGLAGDAGELFF. CDR3 DNA sequence: TGTGCTAGTGGTTTGGTTTTAGGACTAGCGGGAGATGCCGGGGAGCTGTTTTTT.